Below, 3 T cell receptor beta chains from the same sample are listed, as sequenced in a study of blood T cell repertoires in COVID-19. TCRdb's table, derived via immunoSEQ multiplex PCR, lists solely in-frame clones and lacks some. The sample has under 350,000 clones, around 90% seen once. Sequencing was done on a sample of peripheral blood. The receptors stem from a man between 50 and 59 years old with acute or convalescent COVID-19.

V gene TRBV4-1 combines with J gene TRBJ1-1; D gene ambiguous. Per the germline V gene, CDR1 is MGHRA and CDR2 is YSYEKL. The CDR3 runs to 15 residues. The V and J ends lost 1 base and 4 bases respectively, with 13 bases between them. CDR3 in DNA: TGCGCCAGCAGCCAAGTGGCGGGAAGGGTCACTGAAGCTTTCTTT. It is translated as CASSQVAGRVTEAFF.

The rearrangement links TRBV5-6 to TRBJ1-5; 11 bases line up with TRBD1. Germline CDR1 is SGHDT and CDR2 is YYEEEE. The CDR3 has 14 residues. J lost 6 bases, V lost 8 bases, and 7 bases had no gene match. The CDR3 region has the DNA TGTGCCAGACACGGACAGGGGGCCGCTCAGCCCCAGCATTTT. This sequence encodes CARHGQGAAQPQHF.

The gene calls are TRBV14 and TRBJ2-3; D may be TRBD1 (5 bases). In germline, CDR1 is SGHDN, CDR2 FVKESK. The CDR3 runs 16 residues. With 3 bases removed from V and 4 bases from J, the gap between germline ends came to 17 bases. CDR3 in amino acids: CASSQNLGVRADTQYF. The CDR3 DNA reads TGTGCCAGCAGCCAGAATCTAGGGGTCAGGGCAGATACGCAGTATTTT.